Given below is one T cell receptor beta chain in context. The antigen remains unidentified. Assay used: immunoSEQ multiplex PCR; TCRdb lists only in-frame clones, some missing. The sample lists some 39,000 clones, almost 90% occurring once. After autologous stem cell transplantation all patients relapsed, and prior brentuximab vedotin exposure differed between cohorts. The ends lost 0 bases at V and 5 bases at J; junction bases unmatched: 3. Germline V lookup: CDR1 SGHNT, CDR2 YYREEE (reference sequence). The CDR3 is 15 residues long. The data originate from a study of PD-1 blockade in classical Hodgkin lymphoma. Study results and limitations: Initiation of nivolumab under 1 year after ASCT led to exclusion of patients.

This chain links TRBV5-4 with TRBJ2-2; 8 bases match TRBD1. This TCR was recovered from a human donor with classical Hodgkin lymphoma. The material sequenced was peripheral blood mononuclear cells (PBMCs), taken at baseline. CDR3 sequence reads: CASSLDRGVTGELFF. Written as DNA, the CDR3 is TGTGCCAGCAGCTTGGACAGGGGGGTAACCGGGGAGCTGTTTTTT.